The T cell receptor beta chain described here comes from a study of tumor and adjacent non-tumor tissue in lung cancer. Background on the study: The patients, around 9 men and 5 women, were roughly 30 to 80 with stage I to III disease.

The library came from three nested PCR rounds adapted from ARM-PCR protocols. TCRdb re-derived calls from the multiplex PCR reads in MiXCR, one entry per CDR3 protein. Among about 85,000 distinct CDR3 sequences listed, roughly two thirds were seen once. V was cut by 1 base and J by 1 base, with 17 bases left in between. Germline V gene sequence: CDR1 MNHNY, CDR2 SVGAGI (reference sequence). The CDR3 spans 17 residues. In the case of this clonotype: Antigen unknown. This clone may be a read error of a much larger clone one base away.

The template was RNA from unsorted bulk tissue. Study conclusions and caveats: Significantly higher TCR diversity was found in tumor than normal lung. Tumor TCR diversity, when higher, was linked to shorter survival.

This chain links TRBV6-6 with TRBJ2-7, with D uncertain. Sample: lung tumor tissue. This clonotype originated in a man between 65 and 85 years old with non-small cell lung cancer. Here the CDR3 reads CASSYFCVGKESYEQYF. DNA of the CDR3: TGTGCCAGCAGTTACTTTTGCGTAGGGAAGGAATCCTACGAGCAGTACTTC.